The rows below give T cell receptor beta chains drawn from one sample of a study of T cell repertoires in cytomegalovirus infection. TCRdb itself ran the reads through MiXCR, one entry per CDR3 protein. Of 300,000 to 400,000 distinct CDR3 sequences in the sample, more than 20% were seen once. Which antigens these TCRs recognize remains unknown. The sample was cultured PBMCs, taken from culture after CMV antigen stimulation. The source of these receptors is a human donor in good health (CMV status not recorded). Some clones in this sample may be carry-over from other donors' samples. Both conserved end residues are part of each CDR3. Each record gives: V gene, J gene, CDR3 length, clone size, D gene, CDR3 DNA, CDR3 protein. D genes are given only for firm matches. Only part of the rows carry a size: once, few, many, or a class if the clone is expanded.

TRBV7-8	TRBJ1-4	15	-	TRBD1	TGTGCCAGCAGCCCCAGGACAGGAGAAGGTGAAAAACTGTTTTTT	CASSPRTGEGEKLFF
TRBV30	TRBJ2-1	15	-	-	TGTGCCTGGAAGGTAGCGGATGTTTTTTACAATGAGCAGTTCTTC	CAWKVADVFYNEQFF
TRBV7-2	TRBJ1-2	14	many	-	TGTGCCAGCAGCTCGCCGGCTGGGGGGAATGGCTACACCTTC	CASSSPAGGNGYTF
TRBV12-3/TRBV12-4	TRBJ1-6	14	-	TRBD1	TGTGCCAGCACCGGACAGGGGGTTAATTCACCCCTCCACTTT	CASTGQGVNSPLHF
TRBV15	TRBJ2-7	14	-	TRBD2	TGTGCCACCAGCAGAGATGGGGGGGAGACCGAGCAGTACTTC	CATSRDGGETEQYF
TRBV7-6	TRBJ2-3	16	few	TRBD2	TGTGCCAGCAGCTTATCCGGGGGGGGGAGCACAGATACGCAGTATTTT	CASSLSGGGSTDTQYF
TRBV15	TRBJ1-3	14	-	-	TGTGCCACCAGCTTTCAGGGCTCTGGAAACACCATATATTTT	CATSFQGSGNTIYF
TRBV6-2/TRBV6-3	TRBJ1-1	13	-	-	TGTGCCAGCAGTTACCCTACAGCGGCTGAAGCTTTCTTT	CASSYPTAAEAFF
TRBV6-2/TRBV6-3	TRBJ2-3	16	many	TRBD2	TGTGCCAGCAGTTCTAGCGGGAGCGCGATGGGAGATACGCAGTATTTT	CASSSSGSAMGDTQYF
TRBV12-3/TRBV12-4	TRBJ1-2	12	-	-	TGTGCCAGCAGTTTAATGACCGACGAATACACCTTC	CASSLMTDEYTF
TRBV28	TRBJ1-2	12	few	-	TGTGCCAGCTGGGGGAGGAACTATGGCTACACCTTC	CASWGRNYGYTF
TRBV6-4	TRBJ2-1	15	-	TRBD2	TGTGCCAGCAGTGCGAGAACTAGCGGTCACAATGAGCAGTTCTTC	CASSARTSGHNEQFF
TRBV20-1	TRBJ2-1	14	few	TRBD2	TGCAGTGCTCCTAGCGGGAGGGGTTACAATGAGCAGTTCTTC	CSAPSGRGYNEQFF
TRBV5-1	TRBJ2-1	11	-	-	TGCGCCAGCACCGACAGGTTTGAGCAGTTCTTC	CASTDRFEQFF
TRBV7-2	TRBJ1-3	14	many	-	TGTGCCAGCAGCGGATACAGGGCTGGAAACACCATATATTTT	CASSGYRAGNTIYF
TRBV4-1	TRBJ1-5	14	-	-	TGCGCCAGCAGCCAAGGGGAACTCGACCAGCCCCAGCATTTT	CASSQGELDQPQHF
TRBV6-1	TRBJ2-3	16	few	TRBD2	TGTGCCAGCAGTGAACGGGCTAGCGGGAGTTCAGATACGCAGTATTTT	CASSERASGSSDTQYF
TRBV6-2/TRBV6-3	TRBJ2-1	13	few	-	TGTGCCAGCGGGAAGGGGTTTGTTAATGAGCAGTTCTTC	CASGKGFVNEQFF
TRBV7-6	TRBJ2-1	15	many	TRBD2	TGTGCCAGCAGCTTAGTTGCGGGAGAACGCAATGAGCAGTTCTTC	CASSLVAGERNEQFF
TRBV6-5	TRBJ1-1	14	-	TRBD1	TGTGCCAGCAACCGACAGGGTTCGGACACTGAAGCTTTCTTT	CASNRQGSDTEAFF
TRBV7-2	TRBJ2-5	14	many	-	TGTGCCAGCAAAGACGGGTCCAACCAAGAGACCCAGTACTTC	CASKDGSNQETQYF
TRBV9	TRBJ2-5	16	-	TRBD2	TGTGCCAGCAGCGTAGGGGCTAGCGGAAGACAAGAGACCCAGTACTTC	CASSVGASGRQETQYF
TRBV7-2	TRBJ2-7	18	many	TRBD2	TGTGCCAGCAGCTTAGCGTGGGGACTAGCGGGAGGGAGCCACGAGCAGTACTTC	CASSLAWGLAGGSHEQYF
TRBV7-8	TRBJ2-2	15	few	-	TGTGCCAGCGGGCGGGGTGGGAACGGAGCCGGGGAGCTGTTTTTT	CASGRGGNGAGELFF
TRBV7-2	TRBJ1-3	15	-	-	TGTGCCAGCAGCTTAGTAACAGGGCAGGGAAACACCATATATTTT	CASSLVTGQGNTIYF
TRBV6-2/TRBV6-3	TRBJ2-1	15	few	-	TGTGCCAGCAGTTACCGTTTGTCAACAGGGAATGAGCAGTTCTTC	CASSYRLSTGNEQFF
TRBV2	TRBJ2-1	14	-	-	TGTGCCAGCAGTGAAGAGATGACTGGGAATGAGCAGTTCTTC	CASSEEMTGNEQFF
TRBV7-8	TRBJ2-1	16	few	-	TGTGCCAGCAGCCTAATGGACCCCCGCTCCTACAATGAGCAGTTCTTC	CASSLMDPRSYNEQFF
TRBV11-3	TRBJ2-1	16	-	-	TGTGCCAGCAGCCCACGGCAGATCGGGGCCGATAATGAGCAGTTCTTC	CASSPRQIGADNEQFF
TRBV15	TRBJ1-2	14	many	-	TGTGCCACCAGCAGAGACAGGGCGCGATATGGCTACACCTTC	CATSRDRARYGYTF
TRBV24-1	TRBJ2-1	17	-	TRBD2	TGTGCCACCAGTGATTCGTCTAGCGGGAGGTATAACAATGAGCAGTTCTTC	CATSDSSSGRYNNEQFF
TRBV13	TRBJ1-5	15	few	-	TGTGCCAGCAGCCGCGGGACGCCAACGAATCAGCCCCAGCATTTT	CASSRGTPTNQPQHF
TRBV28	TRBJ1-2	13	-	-	TGTGCCAGCACCAATCGGGCTAACTATGGCTACACCTTC	CASTNRANYGYTF
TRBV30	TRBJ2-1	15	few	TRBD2	TGTGCCTGGGAGGACGGGAGGGGATTTGTGAATGAGCAGTTCTTC	CAWEDGRGFVNEQFF
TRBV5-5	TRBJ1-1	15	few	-	TGTGCCAGCAGCTTGGCGGGCAGGGACGGAACTGAAGCTTTCTTT	CASSLAGRDGTEAFF
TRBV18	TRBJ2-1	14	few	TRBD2	TGTGCCAGCTCACCCACTAGCGGAAACAATGAGCAGTTCTTC	CASSPTSGNNEQFF
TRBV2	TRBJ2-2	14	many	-	TGTGCCAGCAGTGAACGGGTGGGCACCGGGGAGCTGTTTTTT	CASSERVGTGELFF
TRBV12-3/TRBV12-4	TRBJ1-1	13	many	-	TGTGCCAGCAGTTTTAGACACAACACTGAAGCTTTCTTT	CASSFRHNTEAFF
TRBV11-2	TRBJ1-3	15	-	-	TGTGCCAGCAGCTTCGGCCCGGGGCCTGGAAACACCATATATTTT	CASSFGPGPGNTIYF
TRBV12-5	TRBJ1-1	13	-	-	TGTGCTAGTGGTTCATTACCGGGGTTGGGAGCTTTCTTT	CASGSLPGLGAFF
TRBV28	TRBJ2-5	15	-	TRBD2	TGTGCCAGCGGTAGACTAGCGGGAGGGCAAGAGACCCAGTACTTC	CASGRLAGGQETQYF
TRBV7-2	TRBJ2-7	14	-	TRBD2	TGTGCCAGCAGCTTAGCGGGAGGGTGGTACGAGCAGTACTTC	CASSLAGGWYEQYF
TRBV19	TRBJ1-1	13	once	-	TGTGCCAGTAGTATCGGTCGGGGGACAGAAGCTTTCTTT	CASSIGRGTEAFF
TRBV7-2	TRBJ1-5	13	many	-	TGTGCCAGCAGCTTAGGGGTTAATCAGCCCCAGCATTTT	CASSLGVNQPQHF
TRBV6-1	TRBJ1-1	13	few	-	TGTGCCAGCATTCCCCCGTCAGGCGCTGAAGCTTTCTTT	CASIPPSGAEAFF
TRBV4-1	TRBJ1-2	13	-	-	TGCGCCAGCAGCCAAGAGCCAGGGCGAGGCTACACCTTC	CASSQEPGRGYTF
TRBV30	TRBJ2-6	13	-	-	TGTTGCTCGGGGGTGTCTGGGGCCAACGTCCTGACTTTC	CCSGVSGANVLTF
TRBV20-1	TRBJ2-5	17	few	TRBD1	TGCAGTGCTAGAGAGGGGCGGGGACAGGGGGCGCGGGAGACCCAGTACTTC	CSAREGRGQGARETQYF
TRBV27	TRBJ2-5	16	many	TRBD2	TGTGCCGTCTCGGCAGGGGGACTAGCGGCACAAGAGACCCAGTACTTC	CAVSAGGLAAQETQYF
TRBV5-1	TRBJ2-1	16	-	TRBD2	TGCGCCAGCAGCTTGGTCGGGAGCGGGAGGCCCAATGAGCAGTTCTTC	CASSLVGSGRPNEQFF
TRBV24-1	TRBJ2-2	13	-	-	TGTGCCACCAGATGGACAGACACCGGGGAGCTGTTTTTT	CATRWTDTGELFF
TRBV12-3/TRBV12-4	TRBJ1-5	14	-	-	TGTGCCAGCAGGCGGACGAACGGGGCTGAGCCCCAGCATTTT	CASRRTNGAEPQHF
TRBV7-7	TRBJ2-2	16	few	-	TGTGCTAGCAGCCCAGGGGTGGGACCCACGACCGGGGAGCTGTTTTTT	CASSPGVGPTTGELFF
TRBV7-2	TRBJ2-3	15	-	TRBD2	TGTGCCAGCAGCTTGCAGACTAGCGACACAGATACGCAGTATTTT	CASSLQTSDTDTQYF
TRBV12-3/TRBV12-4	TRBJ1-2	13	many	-	TGTGCCAGCAGTTTAGTGGGGGTCTATGGCTACACCTTC	CASSLVGVYGYTF
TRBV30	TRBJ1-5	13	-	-	TGTGCCTGGTCTGTCAGCAGCAATCAGCCCCAGCATTTT	CAWSVSSNQPQHF
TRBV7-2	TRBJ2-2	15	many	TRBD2	TGTGCCAGCAGCCCAACTAGCGGGGGGACCGGGGAGCTGTTTTTT	CASSPTSGGTGELFF
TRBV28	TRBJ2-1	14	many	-	TGTGCCAGTACTACCCCAAACTACTACAATGAGCAGTTCTTC	CASTTPNYYNEQFF
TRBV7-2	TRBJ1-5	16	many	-	TGTGCCAGCAGCTTAGCGGGAGGGGGGCTAGGGGCGCCCCAGCATTTT	CASSLAGGGLGAPQHF
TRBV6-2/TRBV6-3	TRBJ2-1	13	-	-	TGTGCCAGCAGTTACAGGGAACACAATGAGCAGTTCTTC	CASSYREHNEQFF